This T cell receptor beta chain was obtained from a study of CD8 T cells in Susac syndrome. Study results and caveats: By the study's own acknowledgment, its TCR sequencing and HLA analysis included relatively few individuals.

Reverse transcription of about 0.45 to 1 ug RNA was performed with random hexamers. Coverage of TCR beta CDR3 amplification by immunoSEQ multiplex PCR extended to 54 Vbeta and 13 Jbeta. TCRdb reanalysed the immunoSEQ multiplex PCR reads using MiXCR and keeps one entry per CDR3 protein. Among some 150,000 distinct CDR3 sequences listed, around 95% were seen once. In the case of this clonotype: Its antigen remains unidentified.

The clonotype originates from a human donor with multiple sclerosis. The sequencing input was CD8+ T cells from PBMCs.

CDR3 bases: TGTGCCACCAGCTTGGTGAGGTGGAACACCGGGGAGCTGTTTTTT. Amino acid sequence: CATSLVRWNTGELFF. The chain employs TRBV15 and TRBJ2-2; D gene uncertain. CDR3 size: 15 residues. The V gene lost 5 bases and the J gene lost 1 base, with 11 bases spanning the gap. CDR1 is LNHNV, CDR2 YYDKDF, per germline (reference sequence).